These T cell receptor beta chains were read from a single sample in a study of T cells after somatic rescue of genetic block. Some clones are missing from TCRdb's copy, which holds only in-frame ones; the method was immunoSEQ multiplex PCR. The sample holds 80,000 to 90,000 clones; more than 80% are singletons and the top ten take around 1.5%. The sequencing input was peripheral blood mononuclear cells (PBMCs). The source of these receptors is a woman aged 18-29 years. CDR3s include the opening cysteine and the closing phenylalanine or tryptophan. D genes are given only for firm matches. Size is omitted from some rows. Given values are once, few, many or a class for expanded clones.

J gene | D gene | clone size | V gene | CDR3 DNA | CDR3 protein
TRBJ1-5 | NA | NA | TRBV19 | TGTGCCAGCCGGCCCACTCTCTGGCAGCCCCAGCATTTT | CASRPTLWQPQHF
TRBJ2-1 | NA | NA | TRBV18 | TGTGCCAGCTCCCCCGACACACTCCAAAACAATGAGCAGTTCTTC | CASSPDTLQNNEQFF
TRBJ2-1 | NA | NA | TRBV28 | TGTGCCAGCAGCCCCTATGTCGCCCCTCGGGGCAATGAGCAGTTCTTC | CASSPYVAPRGNEQFF
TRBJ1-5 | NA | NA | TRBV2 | TGTGCCAGCAGGGGTTCAGGGAGGAATCAGCCCCAGCATTTT | CASRGSGRNQPQHF
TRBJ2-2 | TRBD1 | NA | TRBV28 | TGTGCCAGCAGTAGGACAGGGGTCACCTCGAACACCGGGGAGCTGTTTTTT | CASSRTGVTSNTGELFF
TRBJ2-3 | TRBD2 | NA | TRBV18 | TGTGCCAGCTCACCGAGACTAGCGACTCGCACAGATACGCAGTATTTT | CASSPRLATRTDTQYF
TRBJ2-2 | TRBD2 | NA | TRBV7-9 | TGTGCCAGCAGCCCTCTCAGATCCGGGACTAGCGGGACCGGGGAGCTGTTTTTT | CASSPLRSGTSGTGELFF
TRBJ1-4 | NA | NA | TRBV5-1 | TGCGCCAGCAGCTTGGCCGGGGGCGATGAAAAACTGTTTTTT | CASSLAGGDEKLFF
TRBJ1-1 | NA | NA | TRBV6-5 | TGTGCCAGCCGTGCTTTGGGCGGGAGTGAAGCTTTCTTT | CASRALGGSEAFF
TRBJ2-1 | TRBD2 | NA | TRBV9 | TGTGCCAGCAGCGTACTAGCGGCCGATTACTACAATGAGCAGTTCTTC | CASSVLAADYYNEQFF
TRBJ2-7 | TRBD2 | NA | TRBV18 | TGTGCCAGCTCACCGGGACTAGCGGGAGTGAACGAGCAGTACTTC | CASSPGLAGVNEQYF
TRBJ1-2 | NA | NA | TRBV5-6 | TGTGCCAGCCACCTCGGAGGACCCCTACTCGCCACCAGCTATGGCTACACCTTC | CASHLGGPLLATSYGYTF
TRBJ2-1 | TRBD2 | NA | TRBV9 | TGTGCCAGCAGCACTGGAGCCCCCGGGACTAGCGGATACAATGAGCAGTTCTTC | CASSTGAPGTSGYNEQFF
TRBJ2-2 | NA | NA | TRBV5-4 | TGTGCCAGCAGCTTGGCCCTGTTTGAGGGGACCGGGGAGCTGTTTTTT | CASSLALFEGTGELFF
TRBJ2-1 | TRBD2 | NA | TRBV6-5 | TGTGCCAGCAGACCCGGGACTAGCGGGAACAATGAGCAGTTCTTC | CASRPGTSGNNEQFF
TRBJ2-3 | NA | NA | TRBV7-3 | TGTGCCAGCAGCTTAACAGGGGTGGGCACAGATACGCAGTATTTT | CASSLTGVGTDTQYF
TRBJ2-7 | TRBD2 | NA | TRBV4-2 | TGTGCCAGCAGCCAAGTTAACCTGGACGGGGACTACCCCTACGAGCAGTACTTC | CASSQVNLDGDYPYEQYF
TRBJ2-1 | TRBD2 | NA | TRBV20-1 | TGCAGCACGGGGGGGGTCAATGAGCAGTTCTTC | CSTGGVNEQFF
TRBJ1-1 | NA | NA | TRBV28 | TGTGCCAGCAGGTTCGGGGGTGCCGTGAACACTGAAGCTTTCTTT | CASRFGGAVNTEAFF
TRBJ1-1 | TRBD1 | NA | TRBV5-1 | TGCGCCAGCAGCCCTCAGGGGGCGAAGACTGAAGCTTTCTTT | CASSPQGAKTEAFF
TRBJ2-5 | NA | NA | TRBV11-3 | TGTGCCAGCAGCCCCGAATCTAGCGTAGAGACCCAGTACTTC | CASSPESSVETQYF
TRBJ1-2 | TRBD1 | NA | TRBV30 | TGTGCCTGGACGGGACAGGGAGCCTATGGCTACACCTTC | CAWTGQGAYGYTF
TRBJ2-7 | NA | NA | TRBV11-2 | TGTGCCAGCAGCCTCGCCCTAGGGGTTACTAGTATAGCGGCCGAGCAGTACTTC | CASSLALGVTSIAAEQYF
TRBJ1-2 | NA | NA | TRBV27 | TGTGCCAGCAGTTTAAGGGGTAATGGCTACACCTTC | CASSLRGNGYTF
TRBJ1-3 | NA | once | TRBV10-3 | TGTGCCATCAGCCCGAGGGGGGACTCTGGAAACACCATATATTTT | CAISPRGDSGNTIYF
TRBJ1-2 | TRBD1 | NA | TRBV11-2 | TGTGCCAGCAGCTTAGGAGGGGGCGCCGGCTATGGCTACACCTTC | CASSLGGGAGYGYTF
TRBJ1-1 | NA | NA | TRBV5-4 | TGTGCCAGCAGCCGCGGACAGCCGATGAACACTGAAGCTTTCTTT | CASSRGQPMNTEAFF
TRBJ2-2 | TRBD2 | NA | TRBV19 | TGTGCCAGTAGGCCGACTAGCGGGAACACCGGGGAGCTGTTTTTT | CASRPTSGNTGELFF
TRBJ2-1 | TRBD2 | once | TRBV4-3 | TGCGCCAGCAGCCAAGAAGGGACTAGCGGGAGTCGCTTTAATGAGCAGTTCTTC | CASSQEGTSGSRFNEQFF
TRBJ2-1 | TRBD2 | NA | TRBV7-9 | TGTGCCAGCAGCGCGCCCCCAAACGGGAGGGCCGGAGTGGGGCAGTTCTTC | CASSAPPNGRAGVGQFF
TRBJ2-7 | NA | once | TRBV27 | TGTGCCAGCAGTTCAACCTTTACGACAGAGGTTCTCGACGAGCAGTACTTC | CASSSTFTTEVLDEQYF
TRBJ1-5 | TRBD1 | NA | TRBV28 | TGTGCCAGCAGCTCAACAGGGGGCTCGAGGCAGCCCCAGCATTTT | CASSSTGGSRQPQHF
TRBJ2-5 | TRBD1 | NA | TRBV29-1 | TGCAGCCACAGGGGCCAAGAGACCCAGTACTTC | CSHRGQETQYF
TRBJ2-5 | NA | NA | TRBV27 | TGTGCCAGCAGTTTAACAGGTCTCTCTCAGGAGACCCAGTACTTC | CASSLTGLSQETQYF
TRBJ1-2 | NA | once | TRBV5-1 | TGCGCCAGCAGCCAGCCCCGGGACCTAAGTAAAGATTATGGCTACACCTTC | CASSQPRDLSKDYGYTF
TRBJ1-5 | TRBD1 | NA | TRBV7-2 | TGTGCCAGCAGCTTAGAGGGGGCCGGCAATCAGCCCCAGCATTTT | CASSLEGAGNQPQHF
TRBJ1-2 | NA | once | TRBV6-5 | TGTGCCAGCAGTTACTCCCCCGGGGGCGGTGGCTACACCTTC | CASSYSPGGGGYTF
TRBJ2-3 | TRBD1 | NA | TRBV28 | TGTGCCAGCAGACAGATCGACAGGGCGCTTCTCCCGCAGTATTTT | CASRQIDRALLPQYF
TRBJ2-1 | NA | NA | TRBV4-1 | TGCGCCAGCAGCCAAGGTCGCGGTGGTGGGTACAATGAGCAGTTCTTC | CASSQGRGGGYNEQFF
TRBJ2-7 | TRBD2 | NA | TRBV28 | TGTGCCAGCAGTTGGGCTAGCGGGAGTTACGAGCAGTACTTC | CASSWASGSYEQYF
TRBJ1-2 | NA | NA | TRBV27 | TGTGCCAGCAGTTTATCGATACAAGTCGGGGTCAACTATGGCTACACCTTC | CASSLSIQVGVNYGYTF
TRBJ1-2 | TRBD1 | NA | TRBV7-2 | TGTGCCAGCAGCATCGGACAGGGGGCGAAGTATGGCTACACCTTC | CASSIGQGAKYGYTF
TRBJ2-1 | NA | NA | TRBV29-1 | TGCAGCGTTGAAGACCCACTCTCAGGGAGCTCCTACAATGAGCAGTTCTTC | CSVEDPLSGSSYNEQFF
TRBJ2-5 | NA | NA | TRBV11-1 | TGTGCCAGCAGGGGCGGGCAGGCTGTCGGGACCCAGTACTTC | CASRGGQAVGTQYF
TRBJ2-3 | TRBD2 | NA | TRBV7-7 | TGTGCTAGCAGCCTGGGGGGGGTCACAGATACGCAGTATTTT | CASSLGGVTDTQYF
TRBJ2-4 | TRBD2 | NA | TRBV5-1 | TGCGCCAGCAGCTCGGGCGGGGGGCCCAAAAACATTCAGTACTTC | CASSSGGGPKNIQYF
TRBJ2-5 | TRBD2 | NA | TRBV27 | TGTGCCAGCAGTTTATTCGGGGTAGCGGGAGTAGTGGAGCAAGAGACCCAGTACTTC | CASSLFGVAGVVEQETQYF
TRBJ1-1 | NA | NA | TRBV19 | TGTGCCAGTAGTATGAACCTGAACACTGAAGCTTTCTTT | CASSMNLNTEAFF
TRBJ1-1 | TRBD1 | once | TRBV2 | TGTGCCAGCAGGGACCGACAGGGGAACACTGAAGCTTTCTTT | CASRDRQGNTEAFF